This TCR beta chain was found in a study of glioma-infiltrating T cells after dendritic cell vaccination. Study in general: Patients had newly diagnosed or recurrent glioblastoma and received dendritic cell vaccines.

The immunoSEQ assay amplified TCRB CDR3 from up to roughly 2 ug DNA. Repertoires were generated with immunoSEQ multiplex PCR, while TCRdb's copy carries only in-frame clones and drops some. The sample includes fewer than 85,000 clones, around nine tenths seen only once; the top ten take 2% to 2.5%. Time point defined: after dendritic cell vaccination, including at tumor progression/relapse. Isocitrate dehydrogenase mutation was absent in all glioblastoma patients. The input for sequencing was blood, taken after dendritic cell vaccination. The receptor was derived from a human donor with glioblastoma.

CDR3 bases: TGTGCCAGCAGTGAGGACAGGGGTGGCGAAAAACTGTTTTTT. The encoded protein is CASSEDRGGEKLFF. V is TRBV2 and J is TRBJ1-4; 9 bases match TRBD1. The CDR3 runs 14 residues. In germline, CDR1 is SNHLY, CDR2 FYNNEI. V lost 3 bases to trimming and J lost 8 bases; unmatched junction nucleotides: 4.